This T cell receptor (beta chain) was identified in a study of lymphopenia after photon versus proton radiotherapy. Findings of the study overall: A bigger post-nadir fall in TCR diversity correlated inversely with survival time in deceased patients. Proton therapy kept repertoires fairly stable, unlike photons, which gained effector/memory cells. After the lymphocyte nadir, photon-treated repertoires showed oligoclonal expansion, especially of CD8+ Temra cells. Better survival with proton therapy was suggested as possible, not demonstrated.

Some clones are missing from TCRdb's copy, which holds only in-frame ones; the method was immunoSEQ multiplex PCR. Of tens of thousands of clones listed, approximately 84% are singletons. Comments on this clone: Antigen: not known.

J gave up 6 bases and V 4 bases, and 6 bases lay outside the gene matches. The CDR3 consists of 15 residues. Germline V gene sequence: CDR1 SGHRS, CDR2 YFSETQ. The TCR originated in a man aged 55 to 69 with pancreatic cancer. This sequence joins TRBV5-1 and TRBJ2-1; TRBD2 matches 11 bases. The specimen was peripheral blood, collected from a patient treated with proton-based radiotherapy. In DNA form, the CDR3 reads TGCGCCAGCAGCCTCTCGACTAGCGGGGCCAATGAGCAGTTCTTC. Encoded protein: CASSLSTSGANEQFF.